One T cell receptor beta chain is described in this entry. Original processing methods: Reference gene primer amplification gave nucleated cell count estimates. TCRdb's table, derived via immunoSEQ multiplex PCR, lists solely in-frame clones and lacks some. The V and J calls and clone size were taken over from that table, and D and trimming were inferred from the DNA. The repertoire consists of fewer than 350,000 clones, with roughly 88% occurring once and the leading ten covering 9% to 9.5%. This specimen belongs to a study of blood T cell repertoires in COVID-19. Study context: Acute and convalescent COVID-19 specimens originated in the United States, Italy and Spain. PBMCs, B-cell-depleted T cells, or T cells provided the cDNA or gDNA that made up the material.

V was pared by 0 bases and J by 6 bases, with 8 bases of the junction left unmatched. Germline-derived CDR1 and CDR2 are SGHRS and YFSETQ. This CDR3 is built from 16 residues. The receptor's source is a man aged 18 to 30 with active or convalescent COVID-19. This chain joins TRBV5-1 and TRBJ2-1; 8 nucleotides line up with TRBD2. Sequencing was carried out using peripheral blood. In nucleotides, the CDR3 is TGCGCCAGCAGCTTGGCCCCGGGGGGGCGTGGCAATGAGCAGTTCTTC. This translates into CASSLAPGGRGNEQFF.